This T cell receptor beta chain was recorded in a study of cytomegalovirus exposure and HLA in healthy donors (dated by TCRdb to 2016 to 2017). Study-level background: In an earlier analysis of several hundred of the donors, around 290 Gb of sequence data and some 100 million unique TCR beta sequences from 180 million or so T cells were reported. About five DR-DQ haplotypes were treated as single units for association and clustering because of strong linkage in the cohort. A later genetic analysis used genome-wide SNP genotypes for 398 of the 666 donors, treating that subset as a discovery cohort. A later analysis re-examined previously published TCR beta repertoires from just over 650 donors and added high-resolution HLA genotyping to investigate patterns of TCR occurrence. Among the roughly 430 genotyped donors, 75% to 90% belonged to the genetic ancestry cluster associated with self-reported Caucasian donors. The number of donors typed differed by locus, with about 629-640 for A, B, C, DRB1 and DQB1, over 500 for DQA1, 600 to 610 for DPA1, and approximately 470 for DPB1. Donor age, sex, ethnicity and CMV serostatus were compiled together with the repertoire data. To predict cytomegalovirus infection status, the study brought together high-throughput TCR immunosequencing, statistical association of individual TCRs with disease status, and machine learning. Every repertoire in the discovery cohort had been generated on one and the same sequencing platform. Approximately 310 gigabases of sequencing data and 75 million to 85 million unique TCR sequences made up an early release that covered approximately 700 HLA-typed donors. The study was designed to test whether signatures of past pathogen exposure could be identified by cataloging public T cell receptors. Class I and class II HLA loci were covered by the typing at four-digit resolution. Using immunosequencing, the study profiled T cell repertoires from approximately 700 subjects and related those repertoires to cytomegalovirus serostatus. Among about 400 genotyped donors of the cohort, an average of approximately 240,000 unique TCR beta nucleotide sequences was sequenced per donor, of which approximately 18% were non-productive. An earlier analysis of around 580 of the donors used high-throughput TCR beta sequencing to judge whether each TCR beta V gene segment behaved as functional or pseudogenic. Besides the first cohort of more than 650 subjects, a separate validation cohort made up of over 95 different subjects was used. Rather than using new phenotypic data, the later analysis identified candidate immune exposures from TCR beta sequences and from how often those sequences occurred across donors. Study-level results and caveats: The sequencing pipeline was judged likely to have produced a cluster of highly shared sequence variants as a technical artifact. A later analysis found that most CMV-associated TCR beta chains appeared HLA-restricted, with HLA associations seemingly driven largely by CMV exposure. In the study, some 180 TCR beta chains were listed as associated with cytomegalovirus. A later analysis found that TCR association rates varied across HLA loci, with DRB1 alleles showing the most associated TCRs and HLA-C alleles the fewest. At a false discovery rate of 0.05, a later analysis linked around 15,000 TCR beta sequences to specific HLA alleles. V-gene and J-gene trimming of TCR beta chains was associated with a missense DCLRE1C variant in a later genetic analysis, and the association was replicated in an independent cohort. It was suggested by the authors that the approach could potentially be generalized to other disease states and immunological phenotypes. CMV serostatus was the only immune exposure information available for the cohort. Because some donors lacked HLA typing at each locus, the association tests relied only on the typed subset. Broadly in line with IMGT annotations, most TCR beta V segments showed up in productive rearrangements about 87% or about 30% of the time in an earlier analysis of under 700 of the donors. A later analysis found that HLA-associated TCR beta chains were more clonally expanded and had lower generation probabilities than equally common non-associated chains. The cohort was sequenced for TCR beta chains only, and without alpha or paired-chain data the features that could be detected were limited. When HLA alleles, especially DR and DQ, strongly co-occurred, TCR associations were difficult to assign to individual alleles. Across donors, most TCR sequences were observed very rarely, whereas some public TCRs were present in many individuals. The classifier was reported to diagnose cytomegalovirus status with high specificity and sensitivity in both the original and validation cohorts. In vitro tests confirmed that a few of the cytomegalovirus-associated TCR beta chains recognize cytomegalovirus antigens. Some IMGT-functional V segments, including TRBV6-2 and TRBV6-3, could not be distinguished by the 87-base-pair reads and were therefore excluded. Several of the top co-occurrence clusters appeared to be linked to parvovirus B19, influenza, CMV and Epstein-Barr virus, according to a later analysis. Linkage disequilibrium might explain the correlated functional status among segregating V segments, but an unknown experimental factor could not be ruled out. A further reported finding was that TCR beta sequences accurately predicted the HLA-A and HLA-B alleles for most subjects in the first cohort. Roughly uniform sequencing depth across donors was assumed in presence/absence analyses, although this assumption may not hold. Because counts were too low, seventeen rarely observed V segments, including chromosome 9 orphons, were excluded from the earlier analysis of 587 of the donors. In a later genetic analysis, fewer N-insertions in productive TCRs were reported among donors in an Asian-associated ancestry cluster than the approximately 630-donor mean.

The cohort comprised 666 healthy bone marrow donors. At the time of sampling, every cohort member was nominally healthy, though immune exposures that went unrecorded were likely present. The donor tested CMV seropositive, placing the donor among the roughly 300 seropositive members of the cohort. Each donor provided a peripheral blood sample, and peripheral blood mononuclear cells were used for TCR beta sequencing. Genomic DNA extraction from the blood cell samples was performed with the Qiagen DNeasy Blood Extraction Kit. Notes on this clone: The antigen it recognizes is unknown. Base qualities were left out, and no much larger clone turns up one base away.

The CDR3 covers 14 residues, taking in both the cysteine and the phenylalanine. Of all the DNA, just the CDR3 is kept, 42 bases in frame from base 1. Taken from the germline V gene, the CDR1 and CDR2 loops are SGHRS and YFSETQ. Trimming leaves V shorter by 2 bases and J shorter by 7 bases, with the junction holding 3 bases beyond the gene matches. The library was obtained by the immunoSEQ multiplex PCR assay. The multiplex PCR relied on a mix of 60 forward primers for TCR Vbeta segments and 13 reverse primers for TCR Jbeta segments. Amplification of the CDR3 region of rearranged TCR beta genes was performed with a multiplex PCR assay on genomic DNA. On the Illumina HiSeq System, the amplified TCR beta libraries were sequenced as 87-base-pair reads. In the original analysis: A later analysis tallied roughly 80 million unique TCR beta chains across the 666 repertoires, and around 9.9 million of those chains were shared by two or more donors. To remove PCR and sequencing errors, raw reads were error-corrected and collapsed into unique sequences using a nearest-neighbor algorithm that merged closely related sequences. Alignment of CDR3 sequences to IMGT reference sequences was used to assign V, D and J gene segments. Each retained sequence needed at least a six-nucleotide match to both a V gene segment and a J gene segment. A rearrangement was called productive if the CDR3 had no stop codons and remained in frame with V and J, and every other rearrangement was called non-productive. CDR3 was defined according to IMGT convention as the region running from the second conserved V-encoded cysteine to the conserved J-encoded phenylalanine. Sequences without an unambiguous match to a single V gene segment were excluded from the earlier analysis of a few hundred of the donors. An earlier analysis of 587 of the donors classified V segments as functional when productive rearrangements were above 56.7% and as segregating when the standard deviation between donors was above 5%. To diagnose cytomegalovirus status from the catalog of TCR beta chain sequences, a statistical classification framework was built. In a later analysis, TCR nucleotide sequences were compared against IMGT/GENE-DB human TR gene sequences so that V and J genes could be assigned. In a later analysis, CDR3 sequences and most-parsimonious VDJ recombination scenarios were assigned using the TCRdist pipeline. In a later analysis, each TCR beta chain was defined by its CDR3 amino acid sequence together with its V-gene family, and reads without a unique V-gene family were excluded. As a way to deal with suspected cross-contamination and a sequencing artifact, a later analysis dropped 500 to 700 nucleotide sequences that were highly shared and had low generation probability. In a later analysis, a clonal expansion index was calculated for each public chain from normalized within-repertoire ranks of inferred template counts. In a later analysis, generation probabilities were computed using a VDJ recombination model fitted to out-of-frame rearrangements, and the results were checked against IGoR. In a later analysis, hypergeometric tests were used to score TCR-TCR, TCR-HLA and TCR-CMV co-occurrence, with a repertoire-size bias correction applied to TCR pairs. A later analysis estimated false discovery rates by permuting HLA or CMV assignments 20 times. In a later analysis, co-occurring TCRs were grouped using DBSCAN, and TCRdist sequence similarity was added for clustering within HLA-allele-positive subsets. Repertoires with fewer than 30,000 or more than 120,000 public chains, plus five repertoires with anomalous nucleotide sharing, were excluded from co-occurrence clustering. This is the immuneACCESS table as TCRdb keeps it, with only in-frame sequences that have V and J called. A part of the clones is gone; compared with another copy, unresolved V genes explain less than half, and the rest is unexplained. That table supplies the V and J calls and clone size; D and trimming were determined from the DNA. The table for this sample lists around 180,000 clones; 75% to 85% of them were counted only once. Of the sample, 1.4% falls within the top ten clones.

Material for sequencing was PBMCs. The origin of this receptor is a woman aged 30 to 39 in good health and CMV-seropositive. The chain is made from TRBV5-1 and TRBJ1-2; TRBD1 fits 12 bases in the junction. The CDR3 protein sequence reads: CASSLEGQGAGYTF. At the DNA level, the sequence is TGCGCCAGCAGCTTAGAGGGACAGGGGGCTGGCTACACCTTC.